Listed below are T cell receptor beta chains from one sample, sequenced in a study of T cell changes during pregnancy in multiple sclerosis. TCRdb keeps only in-frame clones here, not all; method: immunoSEQ multiplex PCR. The table shows tens of thousands of clones, with 90% to 95% occurring only once. The source material was CD4+ T cells from peripheral blood mononuclear cells, sampled in the third trimester of pregnancy. These receptors were obtained from a female donor in good health, enrolled as a control in a pregnancy study. The CDR3 runs from the conserved cysteine through the conserved F or W. The order of the fields is D gene, clone size, J gene, V gene, CDR3 DNA, CDR3 protein. A D gene is named only where the DNA matches it firmly. Size is stated for part of the rows, as once, few or many counts, or as a class when the clone is expanded.

>.|.|TRBJ2-1|TRBV5-4
TGTGCCAGCAGCCTGGAAAGAGACGGCGGATCACAGTTCTTC
CASSLERDGGSQFF
>TRBD1|.|TRBJ1-2|TRBV19
TGTGCCAGTAGTGAAGGACAGGTCTATGGCTACACCTTC
CASSEGQVYGYTF
>.|.|TRBJ2-2|TRBV6-1
TGTGCCAGCAGTGTACTAGCCGGGGAGCTGTTTTTT
CASSVLAGELFF
>.|.|TRBJ2-3|TRBV29-1
TGCAGCGTGGGCCGGTCAGGCAGCACAGATACGCAGTATTTT
CSVGRSGSTDTQYF
>TRBD1|few|TRBJ2-5|TRBV6-1
TGTGCCAGCAGCAGGACAGGAAATGGGCAAGAGACCCAGTACTTC
CASSRTGNGQETQYF
>.|.|TRBJ2-2|TRBV5-1
TGCGCCAGCAGCTTGACAGTGAACACCGGGGAGCTGTTTTTT
CASSLTVNTGELFF
>.|.|TRBJ2-7|TRBV7-3
TGTGCCAGCAGCTTAGAGTCTTTCAGGGGCTCCGAGCAGTACTTC
CASSLESFRGSEQYF
>TRBD1|.|TRBJ1-1|TRBV19
TGTGCCAGTAGGACCCAAACAGGGGCAGCGAACACTGAAGCTTTCTTT
CASRTQTGAANTEAFF
>TRBD2|.|TRBJ2-1|TRBV5-4
TGTGCCAGCAGCATCCGGGGGGGATCTTACAATGAGCAGTTCTTC
CASSIRGGSYNEQFF
>.|.|TRBJ1-2|TRBV28
TGTGCCAGCAGTTCCCAACCACTACAGGGTAACTATGGCTACACCTTC
CASSSQPLQGNYGYTF
>.|.|TRBJ1-5|TRBV4-3
TGCGCCAGCAGCCAAGATCGGGAAGCGTATCAGCCCCAGCATTTT
CASSQDREAYQPQHF
>TRBD2|.|TRBJ2-2|TRBV29-1
TGCAGCGTTCTTGGGACTAGCGGGAGCACCGGGGAGCTGTTTTTT
CSVLGTSGSTGELFF
>.|.|TRBJ1-1|TRBV7-9
TGTGCCAGCAGCTTAGGGGGGGGCAACCACGGCCCTGAAGCTTTCTTT
CASSLGGGNHGPEAFF
>TRBD1|.|TRBJ1-6|TRBV27
TGTGCCAGCAGTTCCAGGACAGGTTCACCCCTCCACTTT
CASSSRTGSPLHF
>.|.|TRBJ2-7|TRBV5-4
TGTGCCAGCAGCTTACAGATAAGGACAGCCCCAACCTACGAGCAGTACTTC
CASSLQIRTAPTYEQYF
>.|.|TRBJ2-3|TRBV7-2
TGTGCCAGCAGCACAGGCTTAGGGGAAGATACGCAGTATTTT
CASSTGLGEDTQYF
>.|once|TRBJ1-5|TRBV4-1
TGCGCCAGCAGCCAAGGGACACCCGCCGGACAGCCCCAGCATTTT
CASSQGTPAGQPQHF
>.|.|TRBJ1-5|TRBV2
TGTGCCAGCAGTGATCAGGGTAGCAATCAGCCCCAGCATTTT
CASSDQGSNQPQHF
>.|once|TRBJ1-2|TRBV28
TGTGCCAGCAGTCCTGAGGGTCGCGGCTACACCTTC
CASSPEGRGYTF
>TRBD1|.|TRBJ1-2|TRBV19
TGTGCCAGTAGCCGTCCCGGGACAGTTAACTATGGCTACACCTTC
CASSRPGTVNYGYTF
>TRBD1|.|TRBJ1-6|TRBV2
TGTGCCAGCAGTGCGGACAGGTTATATCGTTATTCACCCCTCCACTTT
CASSADRLYRYSPLHF
>.|once|TRBJ1-5|TRBV5-5
TGTGCCAGCAGCTTGGCGGGGGTGGGCAATCAGCCCCAGCATTTT
CASSLAGVGNQPQHF
>TRBD2|.|TRBJ2-5|TRBV6-5
TGTGCCAGCAGTCCCCTAGCGGGGAGGGGGACCCAGTACTTC
CASSPLAGRGTQYF
>TRBD1|.|TRBJ1-5|TRBV6-1
TGTGCCAGCAGTGTGACAGGGGGAAGCAATCAGCCCCAGCATTTT
CASSVTGGSNQPQHF
>.|.|TRBJ2-1|TRBV6-1
TGTGCCAGCAGTGAACTCCCGACAGCGAATGAGCAGTTCTTC
CASSELPTANEQFF
>TRBD2|.|TRBJ2-1|TRBV9
TGTGCCAGCAGCGGTAGCGGGGTCTCCTACAATGAGCAGTTCTTC
CASSGSGVSYNEQFF
>.|once|TRBJ2-1|TRBV6-4
TGTGCCAGCAGTGAGTCGGAGTCAAATGAGCAGTTCTTC
CASSESESNEQFF
>.|.|TRBJ1-4|TRBV6-1
TGTGCCAGCAGTGAAAACGGAGATGAAAAACTGTTTTTT
CASSENGDEKLFF
>TRBD1|once|TRBJ2-5|TRBV29-1
TGCAGCGCGATGGAGACAGGGAACCAAGAGACCCAGTACTTC
CSAMETGNQETQYF
>TRBD1|.|TRBJ2-7|TRBV28
TGTGCCAGCAGTTCCCTGGGACAGGCCTTATACGAGCAGTACTTC
CASSSLGQALYEQYF
>.|.|TRBJ1-1|TRBV7-9
TGTGCCAGCAGCTTATATGGGAGGAACACTGAAGCTTTCTTT
CASSLYGRNTEAFF
>.|.|TRBJ1-1|TRBV28
TGTGCCAGCAGTAAAGGGGGAGTAATGAACACTGAAGCTTTCTTT
CASSKGGVMNTEAFF
>.|once|TRBJ2-3|TRBV10-3
TGTGCCATCAGCAGCGGGACAGGAACAGATACGCAGTATTTT
CAISSGTGTDTQYF
>TRBD1|.|TRBJ1-2|TRBV19
TGTGCCAGTAGCGAACAGGGGGCCGGCTATGGCTACACCTTC
CASSEQGAGYGYTF
>.|.|TRBJ2-1|TRBV28
TGTGCCAGCAGTTTTGCAGGGTCCGGGCTAGGTGAGCAGTTCTTC
CASSFAGSGLGEQFF
>.|once|TRBJ2-7|TRBV6-1
TGTGCCAGCAGTGAAGTGGCGACAGTCATCTCCTACGAGCAGTACTTC
CASSEVATVISYEQYF
>TRBD2|.|TRBJ2-3|TRBV6-6
TGTGCCAGCAGTTACCGGGGGGGACCCACAGATACGCAGTATTTT
CASSYRGGPTDTQYF
>.|.|TRBJ2-3|TRBV7-9
TGTGCCAGCAGCCCCCGGGGGTTAGCAGGCTCAGATACGCAGTATTTT
CASSPRGLAGSDTQYF
>.|.|TRBJ2-5|TRBV2
TGTGCCAGCTCGTTTGAGACCCAGTACTTC
CASSFETQYF
>TRBD2|once|TRBJ2-3|TRBV7-7
TGTGCCAGCAGCTTAGGGAGGGGGACTAGCGGGGTCACAGATACGCAGTATTTT
CASSLGRGTSGVTDTQYF
>.|.|TRBJ2-7|TRBV6-5
TGTGCCAGCAGTTCAACCTACGAGCAGTACTTC
CASSSTYEQYF
>.|few|TRBJ2-1|TRBV21-1
TGTGCCAGCAGCAAAGGGCTCCCCGACAGGGACCCCTACAATGAGCAGTTCTTC
CASSKGLPDRDPYNEQFF
>TRBD2|.|TRBJ2-1|TRBV6-4
TGTGCCAGCAGGGATCCCACTAGCGGGAGGGGTGAGCAGTTCTTC
CASRDPTSGRGEQFF
>TRBD1|.|TRBJ1-2|TRBV19
TGTGCCAGTAGCTCACTCCCGGGACAGGCTAACTATGGCTACACCTTC
CASSSLPGQANYGYTF
>.|once|TRBJ2-5|TRBV29-1
TGCAGCTCTCGTCAGGGAGAGACCCAGTACTTC
CSSRQGETQYF
>.|.|TRBJ2-2|TRBV27
TGTGCCAGCAGTTTATTATCCGGGGAGCTGTTTTTT
CASSLLSGELFF
>.|.|TRBJ1-2|TRBV5-1
TGCGCCAGCAGCTTGGCCGGGGAGGGTGGCTACACCTTC
CASSLAGEGGYTF
>.|.|TRBJ1-1|TRBV28
TGTGCCAGCAGCGGGAACCCCATGAACACTGAAGCTTTCTTT
CASSGNPMNTEAFF
>.|.|TRBJ2-3|TRBV5-1
TGCGCCAGCAGCTTGGTGGGTAGCTCGGATACGCAGTATTTT
CASSLVGSSDTQYF
>TRBD1|.|TRBJ1-1|TRBV6-7
TGTGCCAGCAGCCCCCTAGGGGGCGGAAGGACTGAAGCTTTCTTT
CASSPLGGGRTEAFF
>.|.|TRBJ2-7|TRBV5-1
TGCGCCAGCAGCCTAGATCTGAGTGGCTCCTACGAGCAGTACTTC
CASSLDLSGSYEQYF
>.|.|TRBJ1-1|TRBV28
TGTGCCAGCAGTGACACAGATAACACTGAAGCTTTCTTT
CASSDTDNTEAFF
>TRBD1|.|TRBJ1-5|TRBV28
TGTGCCAGCACCGACAGGGGTGGCAATCAGCCCCAGCATTTT
CASTDRGGNQPQHF
>TRBD1|.|TRBJ2-7|TRBV4-2
TGTGCCAGCAGCCCCGGGACAGCCGTCGACGAGCAGTACTTC
CASSPGTAVDEQYF
>.|.|TRBJ2-5|TRBV20-1
TGCAGTGCCGTCTCGGAGACCCAGTACTTC
CSAVSETQYF
>.|.|TRBJ1-2|TRBV5-1
TGCGCCAGCAGCTTGGCTGGAGGCTATGGCTACACCTTC
CASSLAGGYGYTF
>.|.|TRBJ1-3|TRBV5-8
TGTGCCAGCAGCTTGGGTCTTTTAGCGCACTCTGGAAACACCATATATTTT
CASSLGLLAHSGNTIYF
>TRBD2|once|TRBJ2-2|TRBV28
TGTGCCAGCAGTTTGGGACTAGCGGGGAACACCGGGGAGCTGTTTTTT
CASSLGLAGNTGELFF